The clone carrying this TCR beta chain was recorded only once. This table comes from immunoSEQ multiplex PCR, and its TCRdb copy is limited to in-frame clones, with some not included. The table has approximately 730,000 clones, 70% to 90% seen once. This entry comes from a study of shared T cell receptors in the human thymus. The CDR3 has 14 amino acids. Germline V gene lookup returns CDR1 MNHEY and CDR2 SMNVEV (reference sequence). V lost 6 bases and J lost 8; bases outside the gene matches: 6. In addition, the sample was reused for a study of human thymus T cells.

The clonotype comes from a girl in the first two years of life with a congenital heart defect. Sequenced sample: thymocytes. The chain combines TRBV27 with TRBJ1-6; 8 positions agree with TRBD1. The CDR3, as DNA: TGTGCCAGCAGCCCAGACAGGGGACATTCACCCCTCCACTTT. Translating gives CASSPDRGHSPLHF.